These T cell receptor beta chains were read from a single sample in a study of T cell responses to AZD1222 COVID-19 vaccine. Sequencing was performed with immunoSEQ multiplex PCR; in TCRdb, only in-frame clones are kept and a portion is missing. The sample shows 130,000 to 150,000 clones, more than 80% of them seen only once. This specimen consisted of peripheral blood, obtained on day 0 of AZD1222 vaccination. The origin of the receptors is an adult in good health. CDR3s include the opening cysteine and the closing phenylalanine or tryptophan. Fields, in order: V gene, D gene, clone size, J gene, CDR3 DNA, CDR3 protein. D genes are given only for firm matches. Clone size is stated in some rows and not others, as once, few, many or a class when expanded.

TRBV2	TRBD1	NA	TRBJ2-7	TGTGCCAGCAGTGAAGGACAGGGGCCTTTACTCGAGCAGTACTTC	CASSEGQGPLLEQYF
TRBV5-6	TRBD1	NA	TRBJ1-2	TGTGCCAGCAGCCCCATCCCCGGGACAGGGAACCATGGCTACACCTTC	CASSPIPGTGNHGYTF
TRBV1	NA	NA	TRBJ1-3	TGCACCAGCAGCAGGCGTCCACTCTCTGGAAACACCATATATTTT	CTSSRRPLSGNTIYF
TRBV6-4	NA	NA	TRBJ2-2	TGTGCCAGCAGAAAAGGGCAGGGCAACACCGGGGAGCTGTTTTTT	CASRKGQGNTGELFF
TRBV5-1	NA	few	TRBJ1-5	TGCGCCAGCAGCCCGGACCTTAGCAATCAGCCCCAGCATTTT	CASSPDLSNQPQHF
TRBV10-3	TRBD2	NA	TRBJ2-5	TGTGCCACGGGACTAGCGGGAAATCAAGAGACCCAGTACTTC	CATGLAGNQETQYF
TRBV28	NA	NA	TRBJ1-2	TGTGCCAGCAGTTCCAACACGGGGCGCTTTTATGGCTACACCTTC	CASSSNTGRFYGYTF
TRBV10-3	NA	NA	TRBJ1-2	TGTGCCATCAGTGAAGGGATGGCAGTGGAAGGCTACACCTTC	CAISEGMAVEGYTF
TRBV7-2	TRBD1	NA	TRBJ2-5	TGTGCCAGCAGCTTAGGGGTGGGGACAGTCCAAGAGACCCAGTACTTC	CASSLGVGTVQETQYF
TRBV6-5	NA	NA	TRBJ1-1	TGTGCCAGCAGACCCCGGGAGGACACTGAAGCTTTCTTT	CASRPREDTEAFF
TRBV2	NA	NA	TRBJ1-2	TGTGCCAGCAGTGGCCTGGGCTACACCTTC	CASSGLGYTF
TRBV20-1	TRBD2	NA	TRBJ2-5	TGCAGTGCTAGTCTCGTAGCGGGTAAAGAGACCCAGTACTTC	CSASLVAGKETQYF
TRBV19	TRBD2	NA	TRBJ2-7	TGTGCCAGTAGTATGACTAGCGGTATCTCCTACGAGCAGTACTTC	CASSMTSGISYEQYF
TRBV5-4	TRBD1	once	TRBJ1-1	TGTGCCAGCAGCCTGGGACAGATGAACACTGAAGCTTTCTTT	CASSLGQMNTEAFF
TRBV9	NA	few	TRBJ1-5	TGTGCCAGCAGCGTAGACGGGGAGCAGCCCCAGCATTTT	CASSVDGEQPQHF
TRBV9	TRBD1	NA	TRBJ1-1	TGTGCCAGCAGCGGGGGGGACAGGGGTCCAGGGACGCTGCGAGAAGCTTTCTTT	CASSGGDRGPGTLREAFF
TRBV19	NA	NA	TRBJ1-3	TGTGCCAGTAAGCAGGGGATCAACTCTGGAAACACCATATATTTT	CASKQGINSGNTIYF
TRBV9	NA	NA	TRBJ1-1	TGTGCCAGCAGCGTAGCTTCAGGGCGGGGGACTGAAGCTTTCTTT	CASSVASGRGTEAFF
TRBV28	TRBD1	few	TRBJ1-2	TGTGCCAGCTTTCTGTGGACAGGGGATCCAAAGGATGGCTACACCTTC	CASFLWTGDPKDGYTF
TRBV30	NA	NA	TRBJ1-6	TGTGCCTGGAGTGTAGGGTCCCGAGATTCACCCCTCCACTTT	CAWSVGSRDSPLHF
TRBV5-4	NA	NA	TRBJ1-2	TGTGCCAGCAGCTTGAACAGTAACTATGGCTACACCTTC	CASSLNSNYGYTF
TRBV18	NA	NA	TRBJ1-2	TGTGCCAGCTCACCACCGGACAGCTATGGCTACACCTTC	CASSPPDSYGYTF
TRBV28	NA	once	TRBJ1-1	TGTGCCAGCAGTTTCCCTCAAGACACTGAAGCTTTCTTT	CASSFPQDTEAFF
TRBV30	NA	NA	TRBJ1-2	TGTGCCTGGAGAGACGGAGCCCTCTCCGAGTACACCTTC	CAWRDGALSEYTF
TRBV5-1	NA	once	TRBJ2-5	TGCGCCAGCAGCTCGGGGCTGGGGGAGACCCAGTACTTC	CASSSGLGETQYF
TRBV5-1	TRBD1	NA	TRBJ1-2	TGCGCCAGCACGACAGGGGTAGGAGGCTACACCTTC	CASTTGVGGYTF
TRBV12-2	NA	NA	TRBJ1-5	TGTGCAAGTCGGCCGGTCAGCTGGAATCAGCCCCAGCATTTT	CASRPVSWNQPQHF
TRBV18	NA	NA	TRBJ2-3	TGTGCCAGCTCACCACCGCGACAGAACAAAGGATCAGATACGCAGTATTTT	CASSPPRQNKGSDTQYF
TRBV28	TRBD1	NA	TRBJ2-7	TGTGCCAGCACCACGGGACAGGGGGCCTTCGAGCAGTACTTC	CASTTGQGAFEQYF
TRBV7-8	NA	NA	TRBJ2-6	TGTGCCAGCAACCGTCGGGACAATTCTTTCTCTGGGGCCAACGTCCTGACTTTC	CASNRRDNSFSGANVLTF
TRBV4-1	NA	NA	TRBJ1-2	TGCGCCAGCAGCCAAGATTTGCACGGAGGGGGCTATGGCTACACCTTC	CASSQDLHGGGYGYTF
TRBV10-2	NA	NA	TRBJ1-5	TGCGCCAGCAGTGAGGGGGACTCGAGGGATCAGCCCCAGCATTTT	CASSEGDSRDQPQHF
TRBV3-1/TRBV3-2	NA	NA	TRBJ1-6	TGTGCCAGCAGCACGGCCAGGGTTCACTCACCCCTCCACTTT	CASSTARVHSPLHF
TRBV19	TRBD2	NA	TRBJ2-3	TGTGCCAGTAGTAAATCAAAGACTAGCGGGGTCACAGATACGCAGTATTTT	CASSKSKTSGVTDTQYF
TRBV3-1/TRBV3-2	NA	NA	TRBJ1-1	TGTGCCAGCAGCCAAGATAGTAATGATATCCCGAACACTGAAGCTTTCTTT	CASSQDSNDIPNTEAFF
TRBV11-2	NA	once	TRBJ1-3	TGTGCCAGCAGCTTAGGCCAGGGGTACACCATATATTTT	CASSLGQGYTIYF
TRBV18	NA	NA	TRBJ1-4	TGTGCCAGCTCACCGTCGGCAACTAATGAAAAACTGTTTTTT	CASSPSATNEKLFF
TRBV12-3/TRBV12-4	NA	NA	TRBJ1-2	TGTGCCAGCAGTCTCCATAACTATGGCTACACCTTC	CASSLHNYGYTF
TRBV30	NA	NA	TRBJ1-6	TGTGCCTGGAGCGATAGGTACAGAGGGGTTTGGTCACCCCTCCACTTT	CAWSDRYRGVWSPLHF
TRBV19	NA	once	TRBJ1-3	TGTGCCAGTCTTGCCGTCGGAAACACCATATATTTT	CASLAVGNTIYF
TRBV6-5	TRBD1	NA	TRBJ1-4	TGTGCCAGCCAAGACAGGGAATTAGGAGAAAAACTGTTTTTT	CASQDRELGEKLFF
TRBV24-1	TRBD1	once	TRBJ2-1	TGTGCCACCAGTGAGCCCCGGACAGGGGGCAATGAGCAGTTCTTC	CATSEPRTGGNEQFF
TRBV6-5	NA	NA	TRBJ1-3	TGTGCCAGCAAAACAGGGAGAGGAAACACCATATATTTT	CASKTGRGNTIYF
TRBV24-1	NA	NA	TRBJ1-2	TGTGCCACCAGTGATCCCCGCGGGGTTGGCTACACCTTC	CATSDPRGVGYTF
TRBV14	NA	many	TRBJ2-7	TGTGCCAGCAGCCAAGCCCCCCCGCTCGAGCAGTACTTC	CASSQAPPLEQYF
TRBV5-6	NA	once	TRBJ2-3	TGTGCCAGCAGCTTGGCCCGCCTACACGGGCGCGGACCAGATACGCAGTATTTT	CASSLARLHGRGPDTQYF
TRBV28	NA	NA	TRBJ2-7	TGTGCCAGCAGTTCAACCGGGACTGGCGCCTACGAGCAGTACTTC	CASSSTGTGAYEQYF
TRBV4-2	NA	NA	TRBJ2-3	TGTGCCAGCAGCCAAGAAGCCCTTGGGAGGACAGATACGCAGTATTTT	CASSQEALGRTDTQYF
TRBV7-9	TRBD2	NA	TRBJ2-2	TGTGCCAGCAGCTATAGCGGGAGGAACACCGGGGAGCTGTTTTTT	CASSYSGRNTGELFF
TRBV27	TRBD2	NA	TRBJ2-7	TGTGCCAGCAGTATAACCGGGACTAGCGCCCTTACCGAGCAGTACTTC	CASSITGTSALTEQYF
TRBV7-3	TRBD2	NA	TRBJ2-3	TGTGCCAGCACCCCCACGGGGGGTGACACAGATACGCAGTATTTT	CASTPTGGDTDTQYF
TRBV2	NA	NA	TRBJ2-7	TGTGCCAGCAGCCTCCTTGTCTACGAGCAGTACTTC	CASSLLVYEQYF
TRBV7-9	NA	NA	TRBJ1-2	TGTGCCAGCAGCTCGCCACAGGGTGGCTACACCTTC	CASSSPQGGYTF
TRBV2	NA	NA	TRBJ1-5	TGTGCCAGCACCCCGGGCTCGGGTCAGCCCCAGCATTTT	CASTPGSGQPQHF